The rows below give T cell receptor beta chains drawn from one sample of a study of blood T cell repertoires in COVID-19. TCRdb's table, derived via immunoSEQ multiplex PCR, lists solely in-frame clones and lacks some. The sample consists of hundreds of thousands of clones, roughly 84% of them appearing once. The sequenced material came from peripheral blood. Every receptor here comes from a man in his forties with acute or convalescent COVID-19. CDR3s include the opening cysteine and the closing phenylalanine or tryptophan. The D gene is left open where the match is weak. The listing skips clone size in some rows; elsewhere it reads once, few, many or a size class.

>NA|TRBJ1-2|NA|TRBV29-1
CSVEDVEPYGYTF
TGCAGCGTTGAAGATGTAGAACCCTATGGCTACACCTTC
>NA|TRBJ1-1|NA|TRBV11-2
CASSFQGTYTEAFF
TGTGCCAGCAGCTTTCAGGGCACGTACACTGAAGCTTTCTTT
>NA|TRBJ1-3|NA|TRBV27
CASSASQGTGNTIYF
TGTGCCAGCAGTGCATCCCAGGGGACTGGAAACACCATATATTTT
>TRBD1|TRBJ1-4|NA|TRBV10-2
CATRGLEKLFF
TGCGCCACCAGGGGGCTTGAAAAACTGTTTTTT
>NA|TRBJ2-1|NA|TRBV4-3
CASSPQGGKYNEQFF
TGCGCCAGCAGCCCACAGGGGGGGAAATACAATGAGCAGTTCTTC
>NA|TRBJ1-2|NA|TRBV30
CAWSSKRSRGGYTF
TGTGCCTGGAGTTCGAAGAGGTCGCGGGGCGGCTACACCTTC
>NA|TRBJ1-1|NA|TRBV7-2
CASSFPLNTEAFF
TGTGCCAGCAGCTTCCCTCTGAACACTGAAGCTTTCTTT
>NA|TRBJ1-3|NA|TRBV14
CASSHRQPRSGNTIYF
TGTGCCAGCAGCCACCGACAGCCTCGCTCTGGAAACACCATATATTTT
>TRBD1|TRBJ2-2|NA|TRBV3-1/TRBV3-2
CASSQLTGANTGELFF
TGTGCCAGCAGCCAACTGACAGGGGCGAACACCGGGGAGCTGTTTTTT
>TRBD2|TRBJ2-3|NA|TRBV11-2
CASSSRGGLAGNTDTQYF
TGTGCCAGCAGCTCGCGGGGAGGACTAGCGGGGAACACAGATACGCAGTATTTT
>NA|TRBJ2-7|NA|TRBV2
CASRADLSSYEQYF
TGTGCCAGCAGGGCAGACTTGAGCTCCTACGAGCAGTACTTC
>NA|TRBJ1-4|NA|TRBV7-2
CASSLGLLREKLFF
TGTGCCAGCAGCTTAGGCCTCCTGAGGGAAAAACTGTTTTTT
>NA|TRBJ2-2|NA|TRBV3-1/TRBV3-2
CASSTRYDGELFF
TGTGCCAGCAGCACACGTTACGATGGGGAGCTGTTTTTT
>NA|TRBJ1-1|NA|TRBV7-9
CASSSGGGTEAFF
TGTGCCAGCAGCTCTGGGGGGGGCACTGAAGCTTTCTTT
>NA|TRBJ1-2|NA|TRBV10-3
CAISDNYNYGYTF
TGTGCCATCAGTGACAACTATAACTATGGCTACACCTTC
>NA|TRBJ1-1|NA|TRBV27
CASSLRPLTGGTEAFF
TGTGCCAGCAGTTTAAGGCCGCTCACTGGCGGCACTGAAGCTTTCTTT
>TRBD1|TRBJ2-7|NA|TRBV4-1
CASSQQQGSSYEQYF
TGCGCCAGCAGCCAACAACAGGGGAGCTCCTACGAGCAGTACTTC
>NA|TRBJ1-2|NA|TRBV30
CAWSVRRESNYGYTF
TGTGCCTGGAGTGTACGGCGGGAGTCTAACTATGGCTACACCTTC
>TRBD2|TRBJ2-3|NA|TRBV19
CASSRGLAGSWDTQYF
TGTGCCAGTAGCAGGGGACTAGCGGGGTCTTGGGATACGCAGTATTTT
>TRBD1|TRBJ2-1|NA|TRBV18
CASTVGDRGRNEQFF
TGTGCCAGCACCGTAGGAGACAGGGGGCGCAATGAGCAGTTCTTC
>TRBD1|TRBJ1-2|once|TRBV3-1/TRBV3-2
CASSHNTGDGYTF
TGTGCCAGCAGCCATAACACAGGGGACGGCTACACCTTC
>NA|TRBJ2-5|NA|TRBV2
CASSETGKETQYF
TGTGCCAGCAGTGAAACGGGGAAAGAGACCCAGTACTTC
>NA|TRBJ2-7|NA|TRBV5-8
CASSLAVLPYEQYF
TGTGCCAGCAGCTTGGCAGTACTACCTTACGAGCAGTACTTC
>TRBD1|TRBJ1-2|NA|TRBV7-2
CASSPVPQGSGYTF
TGTGCCAGCAGCCCCGTACCACAGGGGTCTGGCTACACCTTC
>NA|TRBJ1-1|NA|TRBV19
CASMKATVNTEAFF
TGTGCCAGTATGAAGGCGACAGTAAACACTGAAGCTTTCTTT
>TRBD2|TRBJ2-3|once|TRBV10-3
CAISASGGIDTQYF
TGTGCCATCAGTGCTAGCGGGGGGATAGATACGCAGTATTTT
>NA|TRBJ2-1|NA|TRBV18
CASSPGGYNEQFF
TGTGCCAGCTCACCCGGCGGTTACAATGAGCAGTTCTTC
>TRBD1|TRBJ2-2|NA|TRBV18
CASSPPGTGGAGTGELFF
TGTGCCAGCTCACCACCCGGGACAGGGGGCGCCGGCACCGGGGAGCTGTTTTTT
>TRBD1|TRBJ2-7|NA|TRBV10-2
CASSRTGTYEQYF
TGCGCCAGCAGTCGGACAGGTACCTACGAGCAGTACTTC
>NA|TRBJ2-7|NA|TRBV15
CATSRPPGEFYEQYF
TGTGCCACCAGCAGACCCCCAGGGGAATTCTACGAGCAGTACTTC
>NA|TRBJ2-7|NA|TRBV14
CASSQDPGAPVYEQYF
TGTGCCAGCAGCCAAGATCCGGGAGCCCCAGTCTACGAGCAGTACTTC
>TRBD1|TRBJ2-5|NA|TRBV28
CASSRDRGRRETQYF
TGTGCCAGCAGCCGAGACAGGGGGCGCAGAGAGACCCAGTACTTC
>NA|TRBJ1-4|NA|TRBV7-2
CASSFRGGNEKLFF
TGTGCCAGCAGCTTTCGGGGTGGGAATGAAAAACTGTTTTTT
>NA|TRBJ1-2|NA|TRBV7-2
CASSSAGLGGYTF
TGTGCCAGCAGCTCGGCAGGCTTGGGTGGCTACACCTTC